These 29 T cell receptor beta chains share one sample of origin, sequenced in a study of cytomegalovirus exposure and HLA in healthy donors. Some clones are missing from TCRdb's copy, which holds only in-frame ones; the method was immunoSEQ multiplex PCR. Here the sample spans 200,000 to 250,000 clones, 65% to 85% being singletons. Sequencing was performed on PBMCs. These receptors came from a woman under 40 in good health and CMV-seropositive.

This clone was picked up one time. V gene TRBV19 combines with J gene TRBJ2-1, with D tentatively TRBD2 (5 bases). Trimming shortened V by 4 bases and J by 0 bases, and 10 bases separated the two germline ends. The CDR3 is 15 residues long. Germline CDR1 is LNHDA and CDR2 is SQIVND (reference sequence). The CDR3 bases are TGTGCCAGTAGTACAGGACGGGACTCCTACAATGAGCAGTTCTTC. Amino acids: CASSTGRDSYNEQFF.

V gene TRBV4-3 combines with J gene TRBJ1-5; possible D gene TRBD1, 5 bases. The CDR3 totals 13 residues. Germline CDR1 reads LGHNA; CDR2 reads YSLEER. V was trimmed by 8 bases and J by 5 bases, leaving 13 bases between them. CDR3 sequence: CASGDLGDQPQHF. The CDR3 DNA is TGCGCCAGCGGAGACCTAGGGGATCAGCCCCAGCATTTT.

The rearrangement uses TRBV5-4 and TRBJ2-7; TRBD2 is a possible D gene (5 bases). V shed 9 bases and J shed 7 bases, with 17 bases lying between them. CDR3 length equals 12 residues. CDR1 and CDR2 (germline): SGHNT, YYREEE (reference sequence). The CDR3 DNA follows: TGTGCCACAACCGGGATAGCCGGGGAGCAGTACTTC. Amino acid sequence: CATTGIAGEQYF.

J is TRBJ2-7 and V is TRBV20-1, with D possibly TRBD1 on 6 matching bases. The germline V gene encodes CDR1 DFQATT and CDR2 SNEGSKA (reference sequence). The CDR3 has 11 residues. V lost 6 bases to trimming and J lost 11 bases, with 17 bases between them. CDR3 in amino acids: CSARIGQTEYF. The CDR3, as DNA: TGCAGTGCCCGAATCGGACAGACCGAGTACTTC.

The chain carries TRBV9 and TRBJ1-4; maybe TRBD1 (6 bases). V was clipped by 0 bases and J by 7 bases, with 16 bases between them. CDR3 length: 16 amino acids. CDR1 is SGDLS, CDR2 YYNGEE, per germline. CDR3 sequence (DNA): TGTGCCAGCAGCGTAGCGGGGGGCGAGGATCGTGAAAAACTGTTTTTT. This gives the protein CASSVAGGEDREKLFF.

The rearrangement uses TRBV9 and TRBJ2-2; 12 positions match TRBD2. V lost 3 bases to trimming and J lost 5 bases; unmatched junction nucleotides: 5. Germline values: CDR1 SGDLS, CDR2 YYNGEE. This CDR3 comprises 16 residues. CDR3 in amino acids: CASSASGRAGTGELFF. CDR3 in DNA: TGTGCCAGCAGCGCTAGCGGGAGGGCCGGGACCGGGGAGCTGTTTTTT. The entire variable domain, with the rest obtained from reference TRBV9 and TRBJ2-2, is as follows: DSGVTQTPKHLITATGQRVTLRCSPRSGDLSVYWYQQSLDQGLQFLIQYYNGEERAKGNILERFSAQQFPDLHSELNLSSLELGDSALYFCASSASGRAGTGELFFGEGSRLTVL.

This chain uses TRBV6-6 with TRBJ2-7; tentatively, D is TRBD1 (5 bases). There are 15 residues in the CDR3. Per germline, CDR1 MNHNY and CDR2 SVGAGI (reference sequence). Trimming pared 4 bases from V and 7 bases from J, leaving 20 bases between. CDR3 in amino acids: CASSSDGAPHEEQYF. The CDR3 nucleotides are TGTGCCAGCAGTTCGGATGGGGCCCCCCATGAGGAGCAGTACTTC.

J is TRBJ2-1 and V is TRBV9; TRBD2 matches at 8 bases. The CDR3 has 15 amino acids. The trim removed 3 bases at V and 6 bases at J, leaving 8 bases unmatched. Per the germline V gene, CDR1 is SGDLS and CDR2 is YYNGEE. CDR3 in DNA: TGTGCCAGCAGCGAACCGGGACTAGAGAGCAATGAGCAGTTCTTC. Amino acids: CASSEPGLESNEQFF. The entire variable domain, with the rest obtained from reference TRBV9 and TRBJ2-1, is as follows: DSGVTQTPKHLITATGQRVTLRCSPRSGDLSVYWYQQSLDQGLQFLIQYYNGEERAKGNILERFSAQQFPDLHSELNLSSLELGDSALYFCASSEPGLESNEQFFGPGTRLTVL.

The V gene is TRBV28, the J gene TRBJ1-5, with a tentative D call TRBD1 (6 bases). The CDR3 is 15 residues long. Germline V CDR1 and CDR2: MDHEN, SYDVKM. Deletions cut 5 bases from V and 3 bases from J, with 14 bases between. CDR3 loop: CASSTWDTNNQPQHF. The CDR3 DNA reads TGTGCCAGCAGTACCTGGGACACTAACAATCAGCCCCAGCATTTT.

V and J are TRBV4-1 and TRBJ2-2, with a tentative D call TRBD1 (6 bases). The CDR3 extends over 17 amino acids. Deletions cut 0 bases from V and 3 bases from J, with 14 bases between. Germline values: CDR1 MGHRA, CDR2 YSYEKL. The CDR3 coding sequence is TGCGCCAGCAGCCAAGAAACCAGGGGTAGGGACACCGGGGAGCTGTTTTTT. This sequence encodes CASSQETRGRDTGELFF.

The CDR3 region is CASSQTRLSYNEQFF. CDR3 bases: TGCGCCAGCAGCCAGACTAGGCTCTCCTACAATGAGCAGTTCTTC. The J gene is TRBJ2-1, the V gene TRBV4-3; D might be TRBD2 (6 bases). Trimming removed 3 bases at V and 0 bases at J, with 9 bases between. Germline CDR1 and CDR2: LGHNA and YSLEER. This CDR3 has 15 amino acids.

This chain connects TRBV11-2 to TRBJ2-7, with no clear D. Trimming shortened V by 4 bases and J by 4 bases, and 8 bases separated the two germline ends. Germline CDR1 reads SGHAT; CDR2 reads FQNNGV. There are 12 residues in the CDR3. The DNA for the CDR3 is TGTGCCAGCAGCTACCCTTTATACGAGCAGTACTTC. It is translated as CASSYPLYEQYF.

A remark on this clone: Additional DNA sequences in this sample encode the identical CDR3. V is TRBV11-2 and J is TRBJ2-7; 8 bases are a match to TRBD1. The CDR3 spans 13 residues. V was clipped by 5 bases and J by 5 bases; unmatched bases: 5. Germline CDR1 is SGHAT and CDR2 is FQNNGV. The CDR3 sequence: CASSLDRGHEQYF. DNA of the CDR3: TGTGCCAGCAGCCTCGACAGGGGCCACGAGCAGTACTTC.

This clone was counted a few times. The chain carries TRBV6-5 and TRBJ2-5; no clear D. The germline V gene encodes CDR1 MNHEY and CDR2 SVGAGI. This CDR3 comprises 13 residues. The V and J ends lost 6 bases and 4 bases respectively, with 12 bases between them. The DNA of the CDR3 is TGTGCCAGCAGCACGGGTCGGAGAGAGACCCAGTACTTC. Translated, it gives CASSTGRRETQYF.

The CDR3 DNA reads as TGCAGCGTAAGGGCCGAAGAAAGCTATGGCTACACCTTC. Protein: CSVRAEESYGYTF. The chain recombines TRBV29-1 with TRBJ1-2, with no clear D. Looked up from germline, CDR1 is SQVTM and CDR2 is ANQGSEA. V was trimmed by 6 bases and J by 4 bases, leaving 15 bases between them. This CDR3 has 13 residues. Full variable domain (missing parts from reference TRBV29-1 and TRBJ1-2): SAVISQKPSRDICQRGTSLTIQCQVDSQVTMMFWYRQQPGQSLTLIATANQGSEATYESGFVIDKFPISRPNLTFSTLTVSNMSPEDSSIYLCSVRAEESYGYTFGSGTRLTVV.

This clone was observed a single time. The V call is TRBV10-3, the J call TRBJ1-2; 9 nucleotides align to TRBD1. The CDR3 is 15 amino acids. Losses at the gene ends were 2 bases for V and 5 bases for J; bases not matched to a gene: 6. CDR1 is ENHRY, CDR2 SYGVKD, per germline. CDR3 sequence reads: CAISEPGQGGYGYTF. Written as DNA, the CDR3 is TGTGCCATCAGTGAGCCGGGACAGGGTGGGTATGGCTACACCTTC.

The rearrangement links TRBV25-1 to TRBJ1-3; D uncertain. Germline V lookup: CDR1 MGHDK, CDR2 SYGVNS. Trimming removed 3 bases at V and 0 bases at J, with 9 bases between. The CDR3 runs 15 residues. Here the CDR3 reads CASSDLTPSGNTIYF. The CDR3 nucleotides are TGTGCCAGCAGTGATTTGACACCCTCTGGAAACACCATATATTTT.

The CDR3 loop is CASSLARIPEAFF. CDR3 DNA: TGCGCCAGCAGCTTGGCACGGATACCTGAAGCTTTCTTT. The chain carries TRBV5-1 and TRBJ1-1; D is ambiguous. From germline, CDR1 is SGHRS and CDR2 YFSETQ. V was clipped by 0 bases and J by 6 bases, with 9 bases between them. The CDR3 has 13 amino acids.

The V call is TRBV5-1, the J call TRBJ2-2; 16 positions match TRBD2. From germline, CDR1 is SGHRS and CDR2 YFSETQ. The CDR3 sequence is 21 residues long. J was trimmed by 3 bases and V by 2 bases; bases with no gene match: 13. The CDR3 DNA sequence: TGCGCCAGCAGCTTTATTATCCCGGGACTAGCGGGAGGGCCAGACACCGGGGAGCTGTTTTTT. It yields the protein CASSFIIPGLAGGPDTGELFF.

The chain uses TRBV28 and TRBJ2-1, with D unclear. V was trimmed by 2 bases and J by 7 bases, leaving 9 bases between them. The CDR3 is made up of 13 amino acids. Germline loops: CDR1 MDHEN, CDR2 SYDVKM. The CDR3 DNA reads TGTGCCAGCAGTTTAACTGACGGGAATGAGCAGTTCTTC. Protein product: CASSLTDGNEQFF. Together with reference TRBV28 and TRBJ2-1, the CDR3 gives the full variable domain: DVKVTQSSRYLVKRTGEKVFLECVQDMDHENMFWYRQDPGLGLRLIYFSYDVKMKEKGDIPEGYSVSREKKERFSLILESASTNQTSMYLCASSLTDGNEQFFGPGTRLTVL.

The gene calls are TRBV27 and TRBJ2-1; D ambiguous. Germline values: CDR1 MNHEY, CDR2 SMNVEV (reference sequence). The germline V and J ends were trimmed by 6 bases and 1 base, with 4 bases remaining between them. This CDR3 contains 12 residues. CDR3 bases: TGTGCCAGCAGGACTTCCTACAATGAGCAGTTCTTC. Residues: CASRTSYNEQFF.

The chain uses TRBV25-1 and TRBJ2-3, with a tentative D call TRBD1 (6 bases). Trimming removed 5 bases from V and 2 bases from J, with 14 bases in between. The CDR3 covers 15 residues. In germline, CDR1 is MGHDK, CDR2 SYGVNS. The CDR3 sequence: CASSIQTGPTDTQYF. The CDR3 nucleotides are TGTGCCAGCAGTATTCAGACAGGACCCACAGATACGCAGTATTTT.

The rearrangement links TRBV4-1 to TRBJ2-7; D unclear. The germline CDR1 and CDR2 sequences are MGHRA and YSYEKL. The CDR3 totals 14 residues. V was trimmed by 2 bases and J by 1 base, leaving 9 bases between them. This chain's CDR3 is CASSQQPSSYEQYF. DNA for the CDR3: TGCGCCAGCAGCCAACAACCTAGTTCCTACGAGCAGTACTTC.

This clone came up once. The chain has TRBV18 and TRBJ1-5, with D possibly being TRBD1 (5 bases). The CDR3 has 15 residues. V was clipped by 1 base and J by 0 bases, with 7 bases between them. The germline CDR1 and CDR2 sequences are KGHSH and LQKENI. This chain's CDR3 is CASSPQQGSNQPQHF. DNA of the CDR3: TGTGCCAGCTCACCACAGCAGGGTAGCAATCAGCCCCAGCATTTT.

The chain has TRBV7-2 and TRBJ2-7; 7 bases agree with TRBD2. This CDR3 contains 16 residues. CDR1 and CDR2 from the germline V gene are SGHTA and FQGNSA. V lost 5 bases to trimming and J lost 7 bases; unmatched junction nucleotides: 17. The CDR3 loop reads CASSPYSGRVAGEQYF. CDR3 in DNA: TGTGCCAGCAGCCCCTATAGCGGGCGGGTTGCAGGGGAGCAGTACTTC.

In DNA form, the CDR3 reads TGCAGTGCTGTGGGGGAGTACTTC. Translating it yields CSAVGEYF. V is TRBV20-1 and J is TRBJ2-7, with D perhaps matching TRBD1 or TRBD2 (5 bases each). The V gene lost 5 bases and the J gene lost 11 bases, with 7 bases spanning the gap. This CDR3 is 8 amino acids long. Germline assignment: CDR1 DFQATT and CDR2 SNEGSKA (reference sequence).

The chain is built from TRBV27 and TRBJ1-4; 9 positions match TRBD1. This CDR3 is 15 amino acids long. Looked up from germline, CDR1 is MNHEY and CDR2 is SMNVEV (reference sequence). J gave up 8 bases and V 5 bases, and 9 bases lay outside the gene matches. The CDR3 region is CASSTYRGRLEKLFF. The CDR3, as DNA: TGTGCCAGCAGTACCTACAGGGGGCGGCTCGAAAAACTGTTTTTT.

The chain is built from TRBV11-2 and TRBJ1-1; 8 bases are shared with TRBD1. Germline CDR1 SGHAT, CDR2 FQNNGV. This CDR3 is built from 14 residues. V was pared by 5 bases and J by 1 base, with 3 bases of the junction left unmatched. The CDR3 DNA is TGTGCCAGCAGCATCGGACAGGGGAACACTGAAGCTTTCTTT. It yields the protein CASSIGQGNTEAFF.

This chain uses TRBV28 with TRBJ2-1; 11 bases align to TRBD2. This CDR3 is built from 15 residues. Germline loops: CDR1 MDHEN, CDR2 SYDVKM. V shed 7 bases and J 5 bases; nucleotides not matched to a gene: 7. The CDR3: CASTQGLAANNEQFF. The CDR3 nucleotides read TGTGCCAGCACCCAGGGACTAGCGGCGAACAATGAGCAGTTCTTC. Using reference TRBV28 and TRBJ2-1 for the parts outside the CDR3, the full variable domain is DVKVTQSSRYLVKRTGEKVFLECVQDMDHENMFWYRQDPGLGLRLIYFSYDVKMKEKGDIPEGYSVSREKKERFSLILESASTNQTSMYLCASTQGLAANNEQFFGPGTRLTVL.